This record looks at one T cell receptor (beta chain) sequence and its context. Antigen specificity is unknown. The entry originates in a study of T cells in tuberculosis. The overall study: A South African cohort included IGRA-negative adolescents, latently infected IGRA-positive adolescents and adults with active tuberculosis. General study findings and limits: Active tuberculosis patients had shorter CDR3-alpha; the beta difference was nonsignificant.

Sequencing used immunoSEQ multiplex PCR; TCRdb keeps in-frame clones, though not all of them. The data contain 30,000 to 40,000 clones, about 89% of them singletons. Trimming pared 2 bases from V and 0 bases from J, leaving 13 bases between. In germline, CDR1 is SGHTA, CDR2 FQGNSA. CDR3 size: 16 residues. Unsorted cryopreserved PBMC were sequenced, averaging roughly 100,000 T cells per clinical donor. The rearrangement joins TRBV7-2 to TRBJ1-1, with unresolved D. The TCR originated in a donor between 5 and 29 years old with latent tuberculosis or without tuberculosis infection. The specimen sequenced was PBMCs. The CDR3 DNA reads TGTGCCAGCAGCTTAAACCCGGGTTTCGTGAACACTGAAGCTTTCTTT. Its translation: CASSLNPGFVNTEAFF.